The rows below give T cell receptor beta chains drawn from one sample of a study of OX40 agonist ivuxolimab in advanced cancers. The data were produced by immunoSEQ multiplex PCR, yet TCRdb's version contains in-frame clones alone and is incomplete. The data hold about 58,000 clones, with over 65% observed a single time. This material consisted of CD4+ or CD8+ T cells sorted from blood, taken in a trial of the OX40 agonist ivuxolimab. The origin of the receptors is an adult with an advanced solid tumor such as melanoma, head and neck, liver or kidney cancer. The CDR3 runs from the conserved cysteine through the conserved F or W.

v_call,cdr3_aa
TRBV23-1,CASTPPADLSYEQYF
TRBV4-2,CASSQGGHPEAFF
TRBV5-1,CASSLRSQETQYF
TRBV7-2,CASSYLTENSPLHF
TRBV7-9,CASSLTVTDETTGELFF
TRBV5-6,CASSFPGPGTEAFF
TRBV7-9,CASSLAGFGTGVTGELFF
TRBV19,CASRAYPDSYEQYF
TRBV11-1,CASSLAQSTADYGYTF
TRBV7-8,CASSPSTGGGYTF
TRBV7-2,CASSPGQGLDQPQHF
TRBV18,CASSPRGGVQETQYF
TRBV21-1,CASSRSYGQLNQPQHF
TRBV28,CASSSLLNLGSEKLFF
TRBV5-8,CASSFRGAQTDTQYF
TRBV6-5,CASSYVWGADAKLFF
TRBV7-2,CASSLQLAGAANTGELFF
TRBV7-9,CASSFSRGEKLFF
TRBV11-2,CASSSEQGNTEAFF
TRBV5-1,CASSLAGGLGDTQYF
TRBV29-1,CSVGQFNQPQHF
TRBV7-3,CASSPGHQGQPQHF
TRBV5-5,CASGRDRGRETQYF
TRBV13,CASIPGGRTREQFF
TRBV18,CASSQTRANYGYTF
TRBV6-1,CASSRTQKVEKLFF
TRBV6-1,CASTGPYNSPLHF
TRBV7-9,CASSRQDQPQHF
TRBV5-4,CASSLRLAGGTDTQYF
TRBV10-3,CAISESQGPDEKLFF
TRBV5-6,CASSEARGAGNQPQHF
TRBV6-4,CASSAQGGANTEAFF
TRBV11-2,CASSLGVVMNTEAFF
TRBV5-1,CASSQTSGGTYEQYF
TRBV2,CATQQSANYPGANVLTF
TRBV30,CAWGTGNTEAFF
TRBV11-2,CASSSRGTGSGTDTQYF
TRBV28,CASRWGIEEKLFF
TRBV28,CASSLGAGRSTDTQYF
TRBV7-9,CASSFLGTAVQETQYF
TRBV5-1,CASSSASGANVLTF